This passage covers 10 T cell receptor beta chains from one sample sequenced in a study of blood T cell repertoires in COVID-19. Clones were read by immunoSEQ multiplex PCR, and TCRdb kept only the in-frame ones, dropping some. The top ten clones hold roughly a tenth of a sample with 300,000 to 350,000 clones, roughly 86% of them seen once. The sample consisted of PBMCs or T cells enriched from blood (not recorded which). These receptors were obtained from a woman between 25 and 40 years old who had recovered from COVID-19.

This clone has a single count. J is TRBJ2-1 and V is TRBV5-1; unclear D gene. This CDR3 is built from 16 residues. The V and J ends lost 4 bases and 0 bases respectively, with 14 bases between them. CDR1 and CDR2 (germline): SGHRS, YFSETQ. DNA of the CDR3: TGCGCCAGCAGCGCCGTTAGCCGAAGCTCCTACAATGAGCAGTTCTTC. It is translated as CASSAVSRSSYNEQFF.

This clone was counted a single time. V usage is TRBV4-1 and J usage is TRBJ2-5, with a tentative D call TRBD1 (6 bases). CDR1 and CDR2 (germline): MGHRA, YSYEKL. V was clipped by 1 base and J by 3 bases, with 15 bases between them. CDR3 length: 16 residues. The DNA for the CDR3 is TGCGCCAGCAGCCAAGTTGTTTGGACAGAAAAAGAGACCCAGTACTTC. This codes for CASSQVVWTEKETQYF.

The chain has TRBV9 and TRBJ2-1, with 15 positions matching TRBD2. The CDR3 extends over 19 amino acids. The V segment lost 3 bases and the J segment 1 base; nucleotides outside the gene matches: 8. CDR1 and CDR2 from the germline V gene are SGDLS and YYNGEE. CDR3 in amino acids: CASSAHGTSGRRSYNEQFF. CDR3 bases: TGTGCCAGCAGCGCACACGGGACTAGCGGGAGGAGATCCTACAATGAGCAGTTCTTC.

The chain employs TRBV6-5 and TRBJ1-2; D perhaps matches TRBD1 (5 bases). The CDR3 contains 14 residues. Trimming stripped 2 bases from V and 5 bases from J, with 12 bases between. The germline V gene has CDR1 MNHEY and CDR2 SVGAGI. As DNA, the CDR3 is TGTGCCAGCAGTTACGGTCGTGGGGGGTATGGCTACACCTTC. Amino acid sequence: CASSYGRGGYGYTF.

The chain combines TRBV1 with TRBJ1-2; the DNA was not compared with TRBD1, the D call given in the table. TRBV1 is recorded as a pseudogene. CDR3 size: 16 residues. CDR3 region: CTSSQGGTGVGYGYTF. In DNA form, the CDR3 reads TGCACCAGCAGCCAAGGGGGGACAGGCGTCGGTTATGGCTACACCTTC.

This sequence joins TRBV7-9 and TRBJ2-5; 9 bases are shared with TRBD1. The CDR3 loop spans 15 amino acids. V was pared by 5 bases and J by 4 bases, with 8 bases of the junction left unmatched. The V gene's germline CDR1 is SEHNR and CDR2 FQNEAQ (reference sequence). CDR3 sequence (DNA): TGTGCCAGCAGCCTGGGACAGGGTAACGGAGAGACCCAGTACTTC. Its translation: CASSLGQGNGETQYF.

Many counts were recorded for this clone. V usage is TRBV19 and J usage is TRBJ2-7; a possible D gene is TRBD2 (6 bases). CDR1 and CDR2 from the germline V gene are LNHDA and SQIVND (reference sequence). This CDR3 spans 15 amino acids. The germline V and J ends were trimmed by 0 bases and 5 bases, with 14 bases remaining between them. This CDR3 reads CASSIDPAGRDEQYF. The DNA for the CDR3 is TGTGCCAGTAGTATAGATCCGGCGGGGCGGGACGAGCAGTACTTC.

This clone turned up a few times. This chain joins TRBV2 and TRBJ2-4; D perhaps matches TRBD2 (5 bases). The germline V gene encodes CDR1 SNHLY and CDR2 FYNNEI. The V and J ends lost 11 bases and 4 bases respectively, with 15 bases between them. This CDR3 has 13 amino acids. The CDR3, as DNA: TGTGCCTACCGCGCTACGGGGAAAAACATTCAGTACTTC. Its protein product is CAYRATGKNIQYF. Full variable domain (remainder filled in from reference TRBV2 and TRBJ2-4): EPEVTQTPSHQVTQMGQEVILRCVPISNHLYFYWYRQILGQKVEFLVSFYNNEISEKSEIFDDQFSVERPDGSNFTLKIRSTKLEDSAMYFCAYRATGKNIQYFGAGTRLSVL.

There are a few counts of this clone. This chain links TRBV6-5 with TRBJ2-5; no clear D gene. Germline CDR1 and CDR2: MNHEY and SVGAGI. V gave up 8 bases and J gave up 4 bases, with 5 bases separating them. This CDR3 has 10 amino acids. The CDR3 here is CASFRETQYF. The CDR3 DNA reads TGTGCCAGCTTTCGAGAGACCCAGTACTTC.

The chain carries TRBV11-2 and TRBJ2-7, with a tentative D call TRBD2 (6 bases). The CDR3 consists of 14 residues. CDR1 and CDR2 (germline): SGHAT, FQNNGV. V dropped 5 bases and J dropped 4 bases, with 15 bases sitting between them. The CDR3 sequence: CASSPRLESYEQYF. The CDR3 nucleotides are TGTGCCAGCAGCCCCCGACTAGAGTCGTACGAGCAGTACTTC.